The rows below give T cell receptor beta chains drawn from one sample of a study of T cells in Graves' hyperthyroidism and ophthalmopathy. Each CDR3 protein gets one entry after TCRdb re-called the multiplex PCR reads with MiXCR. The data hold about 210,000 distinct CDR3 sequences, with roughly 18% observed a single time. Input material: blood. These receptors all stem from a man aged 45-60 years with Graves' hyperthyroidism. The CDR3 runs from the conserved cysteine through the conserved F or W. Each record gives: V gene, clone size, J gene, CDR3 length, D gene, CDR3 DNA, CDR3 protein. A D gene is named only where the DNA matches it firmly. Rows may omit the clone size; those that give it use once, few, many or a size class.

TRBV12-3/TRBV12-4	-	TRBJ1-4	15	-	TGTGCCAGCAGTTTTGAGAGGAGGGTCCAGGAAAAACTGTTTTTT	CASSFERRVQEKLFF
TRBV20-1	few	TRBJ2-7	16	TRBD2	TGCAGTGCTAGAGACGCGACTAGCGTGCACTCCTACGAGCAGTACTTC	CSARDATSVHSYEQYF
TRBV27	-	TRBJ2-5	9	-	TGTGCCAGCGGGCACCCGCGGCACTTC	CASGHPRHF
TRBV30	many	TRBJ1-6	14	TRBD1	TGTGCCTGGAGTGGACAGGGGTATAATTCACCCCTCCACTTT	CAWSGQGYNSPLHF
TRBV27	-	TRBJ2-1	14	-	TGTGCCAGCAGTTTCCAGCACGTCTACAATGAGCAGTTCTTC	CASSFQHVYNEQFF
TRBV18	many	TRBJ1-1	15	TRBD1	TGTGCCAGCTCACCGATGGGGACAGGGGGCACTGAAGCTTTCTTT	CASSPMGTGGTEAFF
TRBV7-2	many	TRBJ2-7	17	TRBD2	TGTGCCAGCAGCCGAACTAGCGGGAGGGATGGTGCTTACGAGCAGTACTTC	CASSRTSGRDGAYEQYF
TRBV20-1	-	TRBJ1-1	10	-	TGCAGTGCGGGGGATTCGGTAGCTTTCTTT	CSAGDSVAFF
TRBV12-3/TRBV12-4	once	TRBJ1-6	14	-	TGTGCCAGCAATAGGAGCTCCTATAATTCACCCCTCCACTTT	CASNRSSYNSPLHF
TRBV6-1	-	TRBJ2-7	11	-	TGTGCCAGCAGCCCCGGCAACGAGCAGTACTTC	CASSPGNEQYF
TRBV29-1	few	TRBJ2-1	16	TRBD1	TGCAGCGTTGAAGATTATACGGGCAGGGGGATAAATGAGCAGTTCTTC	CSVEDYTGRGINEQFF
TRBV30	many	TRBJ1-1	12	-	TGTGCCTGGAGTCAGAGAGGGGCTGAAGCTTTCTTT	CAWSQRGAEAFF
TRBV3-1	-	TRBJ2-4	15	-	TGTGCCAGCAGCCAGCGTACTTCAGCCAAAAACATTCAGTACTTC	CASSQRTSAKNIQYF
TRBV20-1	-	TRBJ1-2	14	TRBD1	TGCAGTGCGAGGGGACAGACTACTAACTATGGCTACACCTTC	CSARGQTTNYGYTF
TRBV27	-	TRBJ2-7	14	TRBD2	TGTGCCAGCAGTTTATCTAGCGGGAGGGGGGAGCAGTACTTC	CASSLSSGRGEQYF
TRBV7-6	many	TRBJ2-1	16	TRBD2	TGTGCCAGCAGCTTAGAGCCGGGACTAGCGGGAAGGTCTCAGTTCTTC	CASSLEPGLAGRSQFF
TRBV6-4	-	TRBJ2-2	15	TRBD1	TGTGCCAGCAGAGAGGGACAGGGAGTCCCCGGGGAGCTGTTTTTT	CASREGQGVPGELFF
TRBV6-4	many	TRBJ2-3	14	-	TGTGCCAGCAGCCCCGAGGGGAGCACAGATACGCAGTATTTT	CASSPEGSTDTQYF
TRBV29-1	many	TRBJ2-7	12	-	TGCAGCGCCACGACACGGACCTACGAGCAGTACTTC	CSATTRTYEQYF
TRBV11-2	many	TRBJ2-7	17	TRBD2	TGTGCCAGCAGCTTGGGGACTAGCGGGAGGATTTCCTACGAGCAGTACTTC	CASSLGTSGRISYEQYF
TRBV11-2	-	TRBJ2-5	14	-	TGTGCCAGCAGCTCCTATACTGCTGAAGAGACCCAGTACTTC	CASSSYTAEETQYF
TRBV20-1	many	TRBJ1-5	17	TRBD1	TGCAGTGCTAGAACCGGGACAGGGGGCAGGAGCAATCAGCCCCAGCATTTT	CSARTGTGGRSNQPQHF
TRBV25-1	few	TRBJ2-7	18	TRBD1	TGTGCCAGCAGTGAATTTAAGGGGGGGACAGGGAGCTCCTACGAGCAGTACTTC	CASSEFKGGTGSSYEQYF
TRBV20-1	-	TRBJ1-3	14	TRBD1	TGCAGTGCGGGGGGACAGGGCGGTAAAAACACCATATATTTT	CSAGGQGGKNTIYF
TRBV2	many	TRBJ2-5	12	-	TGTGCCAGCAGCGTTCGCCAGGGGACCCAGTACTTC	CASSVRQGTQYF
TRBV12-3/TRBV12-4	few	TRBJ2-1	18	-	TGTGCCAGCAGTAACAGGCCGTTGGACTCGGCGCCCAGGAATGAGCAGCTCTTC	CASSNRPLDSAPRNEQLF
TRBV20-1	-	TRBJ2-7	16	TRBD2	TGCAGTGCTAGAGATGAGACTAGCGGGAGGGTGGGCGAGCAGTACTTC	CSARDETSGRVGEQYF
TRBV24-1	many	TRBJ2-7	12	-	TGTGCCACCAGCCAGGGGACCTACGAGCAGTACTTC	CATSQGTYEQYF
TRBV6-1	-	TRBJ2-1	15	-	TGTGCCAGCAGTGCCGAGGGGGGCTCCTACAATGAGCAGTTCTTC	CASSAEGGSYNEQFF
TRBV6-6	few	TRBJ2-5	14	-	TGTGCCAGCAGTTACTCGGGCGGGGAGGAGACCCAGTACTTC	CASSYSGGEETQYF
TRBV7-2	many	TRBJ2-1	19	TRBD2	TGTGCCAGCAGCTTAGACAGGGAGGTATGGCTAGCGGGAAACAATGAGCAGTTCTTC	CASSLDREVWLAGNNEQFF
TRBV12-5	many	TRBJ2-7	17	-	TGTGCTAGTGGTTTGGTACTTGGCCGGTGGGGCTCCTACGAGCAGTACTTC	CASGLVLGRWGSYEQYF
TRBV18	many	TRBJ2-1	16	-	TGTGCCAGCTCACCACCGAGCCTAGCGAACCACAATGAGCAGTTCTTC	CASSPPSLANHNEQFF
TRBV10-3	-	TRBJ2-7	14	-	TGTGCCATCGGAAACTGGCAAGCGAGCTACGAGCAGTACTTC	CAIGNWQASYEQYF
TRBV11-2	many	TRBJ2-2	16	-	TGTGCCAGCAGCCCCAGGGGGGGAGGGAACACCGGGGAGCTGTTTTTT	CASSPRGGGNTGELFF
TRBV3-1	many	TRBJ2-3	15	-	TGTGCCAGCAGCCCCACAGGGATGGGGACAGATACGCAGTATTTT	CASSPTGMGTDTQYF
TRBV7-6	-	TRBJ1-5	16	-	TGTGCCAGCATCCTGACCAGGCCTGATAGCAATCAGCCCCAGCATTTT	CASILTRPDSNQPQHF
TRBV10-3	few	TRBJ2-1	16	TRBD2	TGTGCCATCAGGGGGACTAGCGGGAACGTGAACAATGAGCAGTTCTTC	CAIRGTSGNVNNEQFF
TRBV6-9	-	TRBJ1-1	14	-	TGTGCCAGCAGTTACAGGGGAGGTGGCACTGAAGCTTTCTTT	CASSYRGGGTEAFF
TRBV18	many	TRBJ1-5	13	-	TGTGCCAGCTCACCAGGAAGCAATCAGCCCCAGCATTTT	CASSPGSNQPQHF
TRBV5-1	many	TRBJ1-2	13	-	TGCGCCAGCAGCTTGGGAACAGGCCTTGGCTACACCTTC	CASSLGTGLGYTF
TRBV12-3/TRBV12-4	many	TRBJ2-5	13	-	TGTGCCAGTTCAAGGGCTAGCGAGGGGACCCAGTACTTC	CASSRASEGTQYF
TRBV18	many	TRBJ1-2	14	-	TGTGCCAGCTCCCCGACAGCAGGGGCGGATGGCTACACCTTC	CASSPTAGADGYTF